The 10 T cell receptor beta chains presented below share a single source sample, sequenced in a study of blood T cells in healthy people across ages. A second PCR of roughly 7 to 11 cycles used a sample-barcoded 5' primer and a J-beta primer mix. TCRdb processed the 5' RACE reads anew with MiXCR; each CDR3 protein has one entry. The table includes over a million distinct CDR3 sequences, 42% detected once. The sequenced sample consisted of blood. These receptors all stem from a woman aged 18-30 years in good health.

There are a few counts of this clonotype. J is TRBJ2-5 and V is TRBV29-1; D perhaps matches TRBD2 (6 bases). The CDR3 length is 13 residues. V lost 6 bases and J lost 6, with 17 bases in between. CDR1 and CDR2 from the germline V gene are SQVTM and ANQGSEA. CDR3 in amino acids: CSVPSAGSKTQYF. The CDR3 coding sequence is TGCAGCGTCCCCAGTGCGGGGTCCAAGACCCAGTACTTC.

The gene calls are TRBV12-3 or TRBV12-4 and TRBJ1-4; D is unclear. V lost 10 bases to trimming and J lost 0 bases, with 9 bases between them. This CDR3 is 13 amino acids long. CDR3 bases: TGTGCCACCTCGGGGTCAACTAATGAAAAACTGTTTTTT. Its protein product is CATSGSTNEKLFF.

This clonotype was detected only a few times. V is TRBV6-5 and J is TRBJ2-5; 11 bases are a match to TRBD1. The J call may be in error: the DNA end matches TRBJ2-7 better. The CDR3 contains 14 residues. Germline values: CDR1 MNHEY, CDR2 SVGAGI. The CDR3 coding sequence is TGTGCCAGCGCCGGGACAGGGGGACAGGACGAGCAGTACTTC. Translated, it gives CASAGTGGQDEQYF.

This clonotype came up many times. This chain uses TRBV7-8 with TRBJ2-1; D possibly corresponds to TRBD1 (8 bases). This CDR3 is 19 amino acids long. V lost 0 bases, J lost 0 bases, and 18 bases lay in between. Germline assignment: CDR1 SGHVS and CDR2 FQNEAQ. CDR3 loop: CASSLAGTGGVGSYNEQFF. The CDR3 DNA sequence: TGTGCCAGCAGCTTAGCCGGCACAGGGGGGGTAGGCTCCTACAATGAGCAGTTCTTC.

This clonotype occurred a few times. This rearrangement joins TRBV6-5 to TRBJ2-1; D is possibly TRBD1 (5 bases). The CDR3 runs 14 residues. Between the trimmed V and J ends, which lost 7 bases and 8 bases, there was a span of 18 bases. Germline V gene data show CDR1 as MNHEY and CDR2 as SVGAGI. CDR3 loop: CASTTGNWGDEQFF. The DNA for the CDR3 is TGTGCCAGCACTACTGGGAATTGGGGCGATGAGCAGTTCTTC.

The chain combines TRBV4-1 with TRBJ2-5; perhaps TRBD2 as D (5 bases). Germline CDR1 and CDR2: MGHRA and YSYEKL. The CDR3 has 13 amino acids. With 3 bases removed from V and 11 bases from J, the gap between germline ends came to 16 bases. The CDR3 loop reads CASSQRARNEQYF. The CDR3 DNA is TGCGCCAGCAGCCAGAGGGCCAGGAATGAGCAGTACTTC.

This chain links TRBV9 with TRBJ1-6; TRBD1 matches at 10 bases. This CDR3 comprises 17 residues. The germline V gene encodes CDR1 SGDLS and CDR2 YYNGEE. Losses at the gene ends were 4 bases for V and 7 bases for J; bases not matched to a gene: 11. CDR3 protein: CASSNEKSGQGNSPLHF. The CDR3 DNA sequence: TGTGCCAGCAGCAACGAGAAGTCGGGACAGGGGAATTCACCCCTCCACTTT. The variable domain in full, completed from reference TRBV9 and TRBJ1-6, reads DSGVTQTPKHLITATGQRVTLRCSPRSGDLSVYWYQQSLDQGLQFLIQYYNGEERAKGNILERFSAQQFPDLHSELNLSSLELGDSALYFCASSNEKSGQGNSPLHFGNGTRLTVT.

The sample holds a few counts of this clonotype. The chain has TRBV6-5 and TRBJ2-7; D possibly corresponds to TRBD1 (6 bases). Germline-derived CDR1 and CDR2 are MNHEY and SVGAGI. The CDR3 sequence is 15 residues long. V dropped 2 bases and J dropped 3 bases, with 14 bases sitting between them. CDR3 loop: CASSYTRGSNYEQYF. For the CDR3, the DNA is TGTGCCAGCAGTTACACTAGGGGGTCCAACTACGAGCAGTACTTC.

V gene TRBV20-1 combines with J gene TRBJ2-1, with a tentative D call TRBD2 (6 bases). The CDR3 sequence is 19 residues long. In germline, CDR1 is DFQATT, CDR2 SNEGSKA (reference sequence). With 3 bases removed from V and 4 bases from J, the gap between germline ends came to 28 bases. The CDR3 coding sequence is TGCAGTGCTAGTGGAGGAGGACTTGCGGGACTTGTTACATACAATGAGCAGTTCTTC. This encodes CSASGGGLAGLVTYNEQFF.

The chain has TRBV6-1 and TRBJ2-1, with 7 bases lining up with TRBD2. Germline lookup yields CDR1 MNHNS and CDR2 SASEGT. The CDR3 has 14 residues. J was trimmed by 6 bases and V by 6 bases; bases with no gene match: 8. The CDR3 sequence: CASRTGTTVNEQFF. The CDR3 coding sequence is TGTGCCAGCAGAACCGGGACTACCGTCAATGAGCAGTTCTTC.